These 15 T cell receptor beta chains were all obtained from the same sample, sequenced in a study of lung T cells in sarcoidosis with Löfgren's syndrome. Each CDR3 protein gets one entry after TCRdb re-called the reads with MiXCR. Among around 21,000 distinct CDR3 sequences listed, 20% to 25% were seen once. The sequencing sample was made of CD4+ T cells from PBMCs. The receptors were gathered from a human donor with sarcoidosis (Löfgren's syndrome or another form), or a control subject (not recorded which).

This clonotype was detected ten times or more. The chain has TRBV24-1 and TRBJ1-5; TRBD1 matches at 7 bases. CDR1 and CDR2 (germline): KGHDR, SFDVKD. V trimming: 4 bases; J trimming: 3 bases; junction bases outside the gene matches: 11. This CDR3 has 17 amino acids. The CDR3 is CATSELGTVGANQPQHF. The CDR3, as DNA: TGTGCCACCAGTGAGTTAGGGACAGTTGGGGCCAATCAGCCCCAGCATTTT.

This clonotype turned up a few times. The V gene is TRBV12-3 or TRBV12-4, the J gene TRBJ1-4; 9 nucleotides match TRBD1. The CDR3 loop spans 12 amino acids. V shed 4 bases, J shed 12 bases, and the junction held 3 bases outside the gene matches. The CDR3, as DNA: TGTGCCAGCAGTTCCAGGACAGGGGAACTGTTTTTT. It translates to CASSSRTGELFF.

A remark on this clonotype: A much larger clone is a single base away; this may be a read error. The genes are TRBV6-5 and TRBJ2-7; D unclear. The V end lost 6 bases, the J end lost 0 bases, and 15 bases lay between the germline ends. CDR3 length: 15 residues. Germline V CDR1 and CDR2: MNHEY, SVGAGI. CDR3 sequence (DNA): TGTGCCAGCAGAAGAGACCCAAGCCCCTCCTACGAGCAGTACTTC. Protein product: CASRRDPSPSYEQYF.

By sample fraction, this clonotype is medium-sized. This chain uses TRBV27 with TRBJ1-4; D gene ambiguous. There are 18 residues in the CDR3. CDR1 MNHEY and CDR2 SMNVEV come from the germline V gene (reference sequence). Trimming cost V 2 bases and J 4 bases, with 20 bases left between them. The CDR3 DNA follows: TGTGCCAGCAGTTTACGGCCCGGAACAGCGATTTTTAATGAAAAACTGTTTTTT. This codes for CASSLRPGTAIFNEKLFF.

This clonotype was recorded at least ten times. This CDR3 is CATSDSDRGTDTQYF. CDR3 sequence (DNA): TGTGCCACCAGTGACTCGGACAGGGGGACAGATACGCAGTATTTT. The V call is TRBV24-1, the J call TRBJ2-3; 10 bases line up with TRBD1. Trimming at V came to 4 bases and at J to 3 bases, leaving 3 bases not matched to a gene. In germline, CDR1 is KGHDR, CDR2 SFDVKD. The CDR3 has 15 amino acids.

This clonotype was picked up many times. The CDR3 DNA follows: TGTGCCAGCAGGCGGACGGAGGTTGACTACGAGCAGTACTTC. Protein: CASRRTEVDYEQYF. This chain connects TRBV2 to TRBJ2-7; possible D gene TRBD2, 5 bases. The CDR3 runs to 14 residues. In germline, CDR1 is SNHLY, CDR2 FYNNEI. Deletions cut 6 bases from V and 3 bases from J, with 15 bases between.

This clonotype was counted at least ten times. The V and J genes are TRBV19 and TRBJ2-7; 8 nucleotides match TRBD2. The CDR3 is made up of 15 amino acids. Germline CDR1 is LNHDA and CDR2 is SQIVND (reference sequence). Losses at the gene ends were 5 bases for V and 6 bases for J; bases not matched to a gene: 12. The CDR3 sequence: CASSPTFAGGGEQYF. The CDR3 DNA sequence: TGTGCCAGTAGTCCGACCTTTGCGGGGGGTGGCGAGCAGTACTTC.

In its sample, this clonotype was seen once. Just one base apart from a much larger clone, this may be a read error. J is TRBJ1-1 and V is TRBV7-9, with D tentatively TRBD1 (6 bases). The germline gives CDR1 SEHNR, CDR2 FQNEAQ (reference sequence). V lost 1 base, J lost 6 bases, and 21 bases lay in between. The CDR3 spans 17 residues. CDR3 region: CASSLGANRALSAEAFF. Here the CDR3 DNA reads TGTGCCAGCAGCTTAGGAGCGAACAGGGCTTTGTCGGCTGAAGCTTTCTTT.

Note on this clonotype: This may be a read error: a much more frequent sequence differs by one nucleotide. This sequence joins TRBV12-3 or TRBV12-4 and TRBJ2-7, with D possibly being TRBD2 (6 bases). Deletions cut 6 bases from V and 5 bases from J, with 11 bases between. The CDR3 runs to 12 residues. The CDR3 here is CASRVGLHEQYF. CDR3 coding DNA: TGTGCCAGCAGAGTGGGACTCCACGAGCAGTACTTC.

This clonotype occurred many times. This chain links TRBV28 with TRBJ2-5, with a possible D match to TRBD2 (5 bases). Germline CDR1 is MDHEN and CDR2 is SYDVKM. The CDR3 totals 16 residues. The V end lost 6 bases, the J end lost 3 bases, and 20 bases lay between the germline ends. The DNA of the CDR3 is TGTGCCAGCAGCCCTCTGGGGAACATCGGGGAAGAGACCCAGTACTTC. Amino acids: CASSPLGNIGEETQYF.

In regard to this clonotype: It may be a read error: a sequence one base away is much more abundant. Here the CDR3 omits its conserved ending phenylalanine or tryptophan, so a read error is the likely source. The chain uses TRBV12-3 or TRBV12-4 and TRBJ2-3; possibly TRBD1 for D (7 bases). The CDR3 consists of 18 residues. The V and J ends lost 6 bases and 3 bases respectively, with 25 bases between them. The CDR3 protein is CASRGARQGGRGTDTQYL. CDR3 DNA sequence: TGTGCCAGCAGGGGGGCCCGTCAGGGGGGCCGCGGGACAGATACGCAGTATCTT.

This clonotype showed up just a few times. Just one base apart from a much larger clone, this may be a read error. The chain couples TRBV15 to TRBJ2-1; D unresolved. V gave up 1 base and J gave up 9 bases, with 13 bases separating them. The germline V gene encodes CDR1 LNHNV and CDR2 YYDKDF (reference sequence). The CDR3 extends over 14 amino acids. This CDR3 is CATSRAARALEQFF. The CDR3 nucleotides read TGTGCCACCAGCAGAGCAGCCCGGGCACTTGAGCAGTTCTTC.

This clonotype was seen at least ten times. The chain is built from TRBV29-1 and TRBJ2-3, with 10 positions matching TRBD2. Looked up from germline, CDR1 is SQVTM and CDR2 is ANQGSEA. The CDR3 loop spans 14 amino acids. Trimming removed 6 bases from V and 5 bases from J; junction bases left unmatched: 8. The CDR3 bases are TGCAGCGTGTATTTAGCGGGGGGTCGAGATACGCAGTATTTT. As protein: CSVYLAGGRDTQYF.

This clonotype was seen ten or more times. This chain joins TRBV10-3 and TRBJ1-5; no clear D. This CDR3 has 16 amino acids. V lost 2 bases and J lost 1, with 12 bases in between. Germline V gene data show CDR1 as ENHRY and CDR2 as SYGVKD. For the CDR3, the DNA is TGTGCCATCAGTGAGAGCTTAGGATCCAGCAATCAGCCCCAGCATTTT. Translated: CAISESLGSSNQPQHF.

This clonotype appeared a few times. The chain combines TRBV5-1 with TRBJ2-7; D unclear. The CDR3 length is 13 residues. Germline CDR1 SGHRS, CDR2 YFSETQ. Trimming took 2 bases from V and 7 from J, leaving 13 bases between them. The CDR3 reads CASSLGPRVEQYF. The CDR3 coding sequence is TGCGCCAGCAGCTTAGGCCCAAGAGTGGAGCAGTACTTC.